This TCR beta chain was observed in a study of T-cell memory formation after mild COVID-19. Study information: Each donor largely had its own TCR clusters. Study-wide results and caveats: Shrinking CD4+ clones were chiefly CM and EM; CD8+ ones were chiefly EMRA. Later expanders leaned toward CD4+, whereas clones contracting from day 15 to 85 were balanced CD4/CD8.

TCRdb reprocessed the 5' RACE reads with MiXCR, giving one entry per CDR3 protein. The data hold more than 9,500 distinct CDR3 sequences, with approximately 15% observed a single time. Unmatched junction bases numbered 22, after V lost 2 bases and J lost 4 bases. The germline CDR1 and CDR2 sequences are MNHNY and SVGAGI (reference sequence). The CDR3 extends over 20 amino acids. This clonotype was picked up many times. Its antigen is undetermined. V is TRBV6-6 and J is TRBJ2-7; 8 positions agree with TRBD2. What was sequenced was PBMCs or a T cell subset sorted from them (not recorded which). This sequence was found in a man younger than 35 who had mild COVID-19 (a few samples of this study predate the infection). Cell type and time point are not known. CDR3 residues: CASSYTFGTLTSVGFYEQYF. Here the CDR3 DNA reads TGTGCCAGCAGTTACACCTTCGGCACTTTGACTAGCGTCGGGTTTTACGAGCAGTACTTC.